This entry features one T cell receptor beta chain sequence. The antigen is not known. The PCR was carried out with 60 Vbeta primers and 13 Jbeta primers. The repertoire was sequenced with immunoSEQ multiplex PCR; TCRdb's copy has only in-frame clones and lacks some. The sample shows roughly 84,000 clones, 63% of them seen only once. This entry belongs to a study of cytomegalovirus exposure and HLA in healthy donors. Study-wide background: Early release data held 85 million or so unique TCRs from HLA-typed donors.

CDR3 size: 15 residues. Study-level results: The authors confirmed in vitro that three CMV-associated chains were specific for CMV antigens. Across donors, sequencing depth was assumed by presence/absence analyses to be roughly uniform.

The sequencing input was PBMCs. The receptor comes from a woman between 35 and 50 years old in good health and CMV-seropositive. This chain uses TRBV21-1 with TRBJ2-2; TRBD2, as called in the table, went unchecked against the DNA. TRBV21-1 is recorded as a pseudogene. The CDR3 region is CASRASGSVTGELFF. The CDR3 nucleotides are TGTGCCAGCAGAGCTAGCGGGAGTGTCACCGGGGAGCTGTTTTTT.